These 20 T cell receptor beta chains came from one sample sequenced in a study of T cells after yellow fever vaccination. Using its own MiXCR run on the 5' RACE reads, TCRdb lists one record per CDR3 protein. Of around 73,000 distinct CDR3 sequences listed, 7.7% were seen once; the top ten hold 41%. Here the sequenced sample was CD8+ T cells sorted from PBMCs, taken on the day of the yellow fever booster vaccination. Receptors were obtained from a man aged 30-40 years who received the YFV17D yellow fever vaccine.

This clonotype was seen only a few times. Mismatch with germline at one junction end may stem from a read error. This chain connects TRBV15 to TRBJ2-7; 8 bases are a match to TRBD1. The germline CDR1 and CDR2 sequences are LNHNV and YYDKDF (reference sequence). The CDR3 runs to 17 residues. The CDR3: CATSGDRGDRMGYEQYF. CDR3 sequence (DNA): TGTGCCACCAGCGGAGACAGGGGCGACCGGATGGGCTACGAGCAGTACTTC.

The chain recombines TRBV27 with TRBJ2-7; no definite D call. V dropped 4 bases and J dropped 9 bases, with 10 bases sitting between them. The CDR3 has 11 residues. In germline, CDR1 is MNHEY, CDR2 SMNVEV (reference sequence). CDR3 sequence (DNA): TGTGCCAGCAGTTCCCGTCTCGGGCAGTACTTC. Translation: CASSSRLGQYF.

This clonotype was picked up one time. The genes are TRBV4-3 and TRBJ1-1, with D hard to call. The CDR3 spans 13 residues. V was pared by 1 base and J by 2 bases, with 5 bases between. The germline gives CDR1 LGHNA, CDR2 YSLEER. The CDR3 spells CASSQGGNTEAFF. CDR3 DNA sequence: TGCGCCAGCAGCCAAGGCGGTAACACTGAAGCTTTCTTT.

This clonotype was detected only a few times. The V gene is TRBV9, the J gene TRBJ2-5; D is perhaps TRBD1 (6 bases). V lost 4 bases, J lost 5 bases, and 21 bases lay in between. CDR3 size: 16 residues. Germline-derived CDR1 and CDR2 are SGDLS and YYNGEE. CDR3: CASSTRDTSARETQYF. The CDR3 bases are TGTGCCAGCAGCACACGGGACACTTCAGCCCGGGAGACCCAGTACTTC.

CDR3 in DNA: TGTGCCATGAAAGAAGGGGCACGAGGGGGTGAGCAGTTCTTC. This sequence encodes CAMKEGARGGEQFF. This rearrangement joins TRBV2 to TRBJ2-1, with a tentative D call TRBD1 (6 bases). The CDR3 has 14 residues. Germline V gene sequence: CDR1 SNHLY, CDR2 FYNNEI. V lost 10 bases, J lost 9 bases, and 22 bases lay in between. The full variable domain, completed using reference TRBV2 and TRBJ2-1, is EPEVTQTPSHQVTQMGQEVILRCVPISNHLYFYWYRQILGQKVEFLVSFYNNEISEKSEIFDDQFSVERPDGSNFTLKIRSTKLEDSAMYFCAMKEGARGGEQFFGPGTRLTVL.

This clonotype was observed a few times. The chain couples TRBV19 to TRBJ2-1, with a weak D call TRBD2 (6 bases). The V and J ends lost 1 base and 2 bases respectively, with 9 bases between them. CDR3 length equals 15 residues. Germline values: CDR1 LNHDA, CDR2 SQIVND (reference sequence). CDR3 in amino acids: CASSIAGVAYNEQFF. CDR3 nucleotides: TGTGCCAGTAGTATAGCGGGAGTGGCCTACAATGAGCAGTTCTTC. The whole variable domain, remainder taken from reference TRBV19 and TRBJ2-1, is DGGITQSPKYLFRKEGQNVTLSCEQNLNHDAMYWYRQDPGQGLRLIYYSQIVNDFQKGDIAEGYSVSREKKESFPLTVTSAQKNPTAFYLCASSIAGVAYNEQFFGPGTRLTVL.

This clonotype has only a few counts. The V gene is TRBV12-5, the J gene TRBJ2-7; possibly TRBD1 for D (6 bases). Germline V gene sequence: CDR1 LGHNT, CDR2 FRNRAP. Between the trimmed V and J ends, which lost 2 bases and 9 bases, there was a span of 23 bases. The CDR3 has 16 amino acids. CDR3 sequence: CASGLNRQGSTLSQYF. In nucleotides, the CDR3 is TGTGCTAGTGGTTTGAATCGGCAGGGGTCTACGCTTTCGCAGTACTTC.

This clonotype has a handful of counts. The chain employs TRBV28 and TRBJ2-5; TRBD1 agrees at 9 bases. The CDR3 runs 14 residues. V lost 5 bases, J lost 3 bases, and 4 bases stayed unmatched. Germline CDR1 and CDR2: MDHEN and SYDVKM. DNA of the CDR3: TGTGCCAGCAGTACGGGACAGGGAGAAGAGACCCAGTACTTC. The encoded protein is CASSTGQGEETQYF.

A few counts support this clonotype. The chain has TRBV6-5 and TRBJ2-7, with TRBD1 identical over 8 bases. This CDR3 contains 16 residues. The trim removed 4 bases at V and 0 bases at J, leaving 8 bases unmatched. From germline, CDR1 is MNHEY and CDR2 SVGAGI. CDR3 residues: CASSLRTGQSSYEQYF. CDR3 sequence (DNA): TGTGCCAGCAGTTTACGGACAGGGCAGAGCTCCTACGAGCAGTACTTC.

The V and J genes are TRBV5-1 and TRBJ2-7, with TRBD2 as a possible D gene (6 bases). Germline V gene data show CDR1 as SGHRS and CDR2 as YFSETQ. V shed 0 bases and J shed 4 bases, with 17 bases lying between them. The CDR3 length is 16 residues. CDR3 sequence: CASSLAFRDSAYEQYF. CDR3 nucleotides: TGCGCCAGCAGCTTGGCATTCCGGGACTCGGCTTACGAGCAGTACTTC. Looking up the rest from reference TRBV5-1 and TRBJ2-7 gives the full variable domain: KAGVTQTPRYLIKTRGQQVTLSCSPISGHRSVSWYQQTPGQGLQFLFEYFSETQRNKGNFPGRFSGRQFSNSRSEMNVSTLELGDSALYLCASSLAFRDSAYEQYFGPGTRLTVT.

This clonotype was observed at least ten times. This sequence joins TRBV25-1 and TRBJ2-7; 7 positions match TRBD1. Trimming took 5 bases from V and 6 from J; bases not matched to a gene: 10. CDR1 and CDR2 (germline): MGHDK, SYGVNS. The CDR3 is 14 residues long. The CDR3 nucleotides are TGTGCCAGCAGTCCCTTTGAGGGGGCGTCCGAGCAGTACTTC. This codes for CASSPFEGASEQYF.

The V call is TRBV11-3, the J call TRBJ2-1, with a tentative D call TRBD1 (5 bases). Trimming removed 5 bases from V and 1 base from J, with 9 bases in between. Germline lookup yields CDR1 SGHNT and CDR2 YENEEA. There are 14 residues in the CDR3. The CDR3: CASSPGYSYNEQFF. The CDR3, as DNA: TGTGCCAGCAGCCCAGGGTATTCCTACAATGAGCAGTTCTTC.

This chain connects TRBV6-2 or TRBV6-3 to TRBJ2-7; the D is unclear. The germline gives CDR1 MNHEY, CDR2 SVGEGT. Trimming pared 4 bases from V and 0 bases from J, leaving 13 bases between. The CDR3 runs 15 residues. The CDR3 nucleotides are TGTGCCAGCAGTTTAGAAGCGAAGAGCTCCTACGAGCAGTACTTC. Translation: CASSLEAKSSYEQYF.

This clonotype was counted only a few times. The J gene is TRBJ2-1, the V gene TRBV29-1; the D gene is possibly TRBD2 (6 bases). Germline CDR1 and CDR2: SQVTM and ANQGSEA. The CDR3 runs 13 residues. Trimming took off 4 bases at V and 3 bases at J, with 10 bases between the two ends. The CDR3 here is CSVGEAGYNEQFF. In nucleotides, the CDR3 is TGCAGCGTTGGGGAGGCTGGCTACAATGAGCAGTTCTTC.

This clonotype appeared a few times. The chain uses TRBV29-1 and TRBJ2-7, with 7 bases identical to TRBD1. V gave up 2 bases and J gave up 5 bases; unmatched junction bases: 6. Per the germline V gene, CDR1 is SQVTM and CDR2 is ANQGSEA. This CDR3 has 13 amino acids. Here the CDR3 DNA reads TGCAGCGTTGAAACCGGGACAGTAAACGAGCAGTACTTC. It yields the protein CSVETGTVNEQYF.

The rearrangement links TRBV10-2 to TRBJ1-5; TRBD1 matches 10 bases. With 4 bases clipped from V and 7 bases from J, the junction kept 7 bases outside the gene matches. The CDR3 contains 15 residues. Germline values: CDR1 WSHSY, CDR2 SAAADI. CDR3 nucleotides: TGCGCCAGCAGTGTGACAGGGGGCGCGGGGCAGCCCCAGCATTTT. This translates into CASSVTGGAGQPQHF.

The chain uses TRBV2 and TRBJ2-2; the D gene is possibly TRBD1 (6 bases). The CDR3 is 18 amino acids. Deletions cut 5 bases from V and 0 bases from J, with 19 bases between. The germline CDR1 and CDR2 sequences are SNHLY and FYNNEI. As DNA, the CDR3 is TGTGCCAGCAGTTTAACCCCCGGGACACTCGCGAACACCGGGGAGCTGTTTTTT. It encodes CASSLTPGTLANTGELFF.

In its sample, this clonotype was seen a few times. The V call is TRBV29-1, the J call TRBJ2-1; 16 bases match TRBD2. CDR1 is SQVTM, CDR2 ANQGSEA, per germline. The V gene end was trimmed by 3 bases and the J gene end by 7 bases; junction bases not matched to a gene: 9. This CDR3 is built from 17 residues. CDR3 loop: CSVEAGTSGRARNEQFF. The DNA for the CDR3 is TGCAGCGTTGAGGCCGGGACTAGCGGGAGGGCCAGGAATGAGCAGTTCTTC.

The gene calls are TRBV5-1 and TRBJ2-5, with TRBD2 identical over 11 bases. CDR3 length equals 16 residues. CDR1 is SGHRS and CDR2 is YFSETQ in the germline V gene. V shed 5 bases and J 2 bases; nucleotides not matched to a gene: 8. The CDR3 DNA sequence: TGCGCCAGCAGTTTCTTAGCGGGAGGGCCGCAAGAGACCCAGTACTTC. This encodes CASSFLAGGPQETQYF.

As regards this clonotype: A junction boundary mismatches the germline segment, possibly from a read error. J is TRBJ2-3 and V is TRBV14, with 13 nucleotides matching TRBD2. This CDR3 spans 14 amino acids. Germline lookup yields CDR1 SGHDN and CDR2 FVKESK. CDR3 DNA sequence: TGTGCCAGCAGCCAAGTGGGACTAGCGGGACCTCCCATTTTT. It is translated as CASSQVGLAGPPIF.